This T cell receptor beta chain comes out of a study of CD8+ T cells in alopecia areata (dated by TCRdb to 2017 to 2018). Study-wide context: Treated patients were enrolled in an open-label pilot trial of oral tofacitinib, 5 to 10 mg twice daily, for moderate-to-severe alopecia areata. In treated patients, disease severity was measured using the SALT score, which gives the percentage of scalp surface area affected. TCRbeta CDR3 regions were amplified by immunoSEQ multiplex PCR using 35 Vbeta forward and 13 Jbeta reverse primers. Scalp clonality was compared among normal scalp (n=4), patchy alopecia areata scalp (n=8), and alopecia totalis/universalis scalp (n=8). RNA came from the PAXgene miRNA kit for fixed scalp, the miRNeasy kit for PBMCs, and the RNeasy kit for mouse skin. To study T cell clonal expansion in alopecia areata, the researchers applied high-throughput TCRbeta sequencing to both the C3H/HeJ mouse model and human patients. Tofacitinib was administered for 6 to 18 months, and 6 months of follow-up off drug were then conducted to assess delayed response and recurrence. Human TCRbeta sequencing covered scalp tissue and sorted CD4+ and CD8+ peripheral blood T cells from patchy and totalis/universalis alopecia areata patients and healthy controls. Biopsies were taken from tofacitinib-treated patients at baseline and again at 4 and 24 weeks into treatment, and several of those patients also had a later scalp biopsy.

Libraries were prepared through the immunoSEQ multiplex PCR assay. RNA was extracted from all samples and reverse transcribed into cDNA, which served as template for TCR sequencing. First-strand cDNA was synthesized using SuperScript III with a 2:1 mix of oligo-dT and random hexamers. A synthetic immune receptor repertoire was used to gauge amplification bias, and whatever bias remained was removed computationally. Concerning the study's data processing: After raw reads were preprocessed to remove errors, the CDR3 was defined following IMGT conventions as running from the conserved cysteine to phenylalanine. Clonality was computed by normalizing Shannon entropy by log2 of the number of productive unique TCRs and subtracting the result from 1. Whether scalp clones were CD4 or CD8 was inferred by matching scalp TCRbeta sequences against CD4 and CD8 repertoires sorted from blood. The table comes from immuneACCESS by way of TCRdb, which keeps in-frame sequences with V and J called. Part of the clones is missing from these tables; in studies checked, under half for an unresolved V gene and the rest for unknown reasons. V and J calls plus clone size are reproduced from that table; the DNA served to infer D and trimming. The sample table records under 350,000 clones; roughly 60% of these occur just once. In total, the top ten clones hold around 1.7% of the sample.

Broad study findings and their caveats: Many expanded lesional clones were found to persist in scalp and blood during tofacitinib treatment, and relapse after treatment cessation may be partly explained by this persistence. TCR sequences shared between patients were less clear than in mice, possibly partly because of HLA diversity in the patient population. Scalp clonality and the number of expanded CD8+ clones among the top 100 scalp clones were significantly decreased by tofacitinib. Unlike mouse skin, where gammadelta T cells dominate, normal human skin contains resident alphabeta T cells that get sequenced too, which complicates analysis of the scalp TCR repertoire. Lesional scalp, especially in alopecia totalis/universalis, showed higher clonality and more expanded CD8+ clones than normal scalp, suggesting antigenic drive. The treated cohort was small, with a single nonresponder, so links between baseline CD8+ expansion and response need larger studies.

Concerning this clone: Its cognate antigen has yet to be identified. Qualities for individual bases were not recorded, and no much larger clone is one base off.

The time point label for this specimen denotes: around 24 weeks on oral tofacitinib. The sample's treatment or condition label, decoded: oral pan-JAK inhibitor, 5-10 mg twice daily. From alopecia areata patients, peripheral blood was collected along with lesional scalp punch biopsies. After PBMCs were isolated by density centrifugation and stained for CD3, CD4 and CD8, a FACSAria was used to sort CD4+ and CD8+ T cells. CDR1 and CDR2 (SGHDN, FVKESK) derive from the germline V gene. The CDR3 runs 15 amino acids, cysteine and phenylalanine included. The only DNA kept is the CDR3, 45 bases in frame from the first base. V sheds 0 bases and J sheds 1 base, leaving 10 bases between their ends.

The source is a human donor with alopecia areata. Sample: CD4+ T cells sorted from blood, taken at week 24, from a patient treated with tofacitinib. This chain joins TRBV14 to TRBJ2-7; no D gene call is confident. The CDR3 corresponds to CASSQDPWLSYEQYF. The DNA sequence is as follows: TGTGCCAGCAGCCAAGATCCGTGGCTATCCTACGAGCAGTACTTC.